What follows are 30 T cell receptor beta chains derived from one specimen sequenced in a study of T cells in Graves' hyperthyroidism and ophthalmopathy. TCR beta CDR3 regions were amplified from RNA transcripts. In the first-round RT-PCR of the TCR CDR3, the HTBI primer set was used. TCRdb itself ran the multiplex PCR reads through MiXCR, one entry per CDR3 protein. Of some 400,000 distinct CDR3 sequences in the sample, around an eighth were seen once. Input material: blood. All receptors derive from a young man with Graves' hyperthyroidism that later progressed to Graves' ophthalmopathy.

In this sample, this clonotype turned up a few times. The CDR3, as DNA: TGTGCCAGCAGCAAGGACAGGGGGCTTCGAGAGACCCAGTACTTC. It translates to CASSKDRGLRETQYF. The rearrangement links TRBV7-7 to TRBJ2-5; 11 positions agree with TRBD1. V was clipped by 5 bases and J by 4 bases; unmatched bases: 6. The germline CDR1 and CDR2 sequences are SSHAT and FNYEAQ (reference sequence). This CDR3 comprises 15 residues. Combining the CDR3 with reference TRBV7-7 and TRBJ2-5 gives the whole variable domain GAGVSQSPRYKVTKRGQDVTLRCDPISSHATLYWYQQALGQGPEFLTYFNYEAQPDKSGLPSDRFSAERPEGSISTLTIQRTEQRDSAMYRCASSKDRGLRETQYFGPGTRLLVL.

This clonotype has a handful of counts. The chain couples TRBV30 to TRBJ1-6, with D uncertain. This CDR3 has 13 amino acids. Trimming stripped 2 bases from V and 3 bases from J, with 5 bases between. Germline CDR1 is GTSNPN and CDR2 is SVGIG (reference sequence). The CDR3 DNA sequence: TGTGCCTGGAGTTCACTCTATAATTCACCCCTCCACTTT. Translated: CAWSSLYNSPLHF.

This clonotype was seen ten or more times. The genes are TRBV2 and TRBJ2-7, with unresolved D. The CDR3 length is 14 residues. The V end was cut by 3 bases, the J end by 2 bases, with 11 bases between. CDR1 SNHLY and CDR2 FYNNEI come from the germline V gene. The CDR3 spells CASSDWKRTYEQYF. In DNA, the CDR3 is TGTGCCAGCAGTGATTGGAAAAGGACCTACGAGCAGTACTTC.

This clonotype came up many times. The chain's CDR3 is CASSRARPRGAKNIQYF. The CDR3 DNA follows: TGTGCCAGCAGCCGAGCCCGACCGCGGGGAGCCAAAAACATTCAGTACTTC. The chain uses TRBV7-8 and TRBJ2-4, with a weak D call TRBD2 (6 bases). The CDR3 is made up of 17 amino acids. CDR1 and CDR2 (germline): SGHVS, FQNEAQ. V dropped 5 bases and J dropped 0 bases, with 17 bases sitting between them.

This clonotype was seen a few times. The V and J genes are TRBV6-1 and TRBJ1-6; no definite D call. Germline V gene sequence: CDR1 MNHNS, CDR2 SASEGT. CDR3 size: 16 residues. V lost 2 bases to trimming and J lost 2 bases, with 10 bases between them. The CDR3 loop is CASSESRRTYNSPLHF. The DNA of the CDR3 is TGTGCCAGCAGTGAAAGTAGGAGGACCTATAATTCACCCCTCCACTTT.

The J gene is TRBJ2-3, the V gene TRBV5-1; 14 bases are shared with TRBD2. V lost 5 bases, J lost 13 bases, and 3 bases stayed unmatched. The CDR3 has 12 amino acids. Germline CDR1 and CDR2: SGHRS and YFSETQ. For the CDR3, the DNA is TGCGCCAGCAGGGTGACTAGCGGGAGGGAGTATTTT. It yields the protein CASRVTSGREYF.

J is TRBJ2-1 and V is TRBV12-3 or TRBV12-4, with D possibly TRBD1 on 6 matching bases. The CDR3 contains 15 residues. Trimming stripped 6 bases from V and 1 base from J, with 13 bases between. CDR3 coding DNA: TGTGCCAGCAGGACGGGGACACCGTCCTACAATGAGCAGTTCTTC. It is translated as CASRTGTPSYNEQFF.

This clonotype was counted between two and nine times. The chain has TRBV6-1 and TRBJ1-3; maybe TRBD1 (5 bases). Trimming removed 5 bases at V and 0 bases at J, with 35 bases between. Germline CDR1 and CDR2: MNHNS and SASEGT. The length of the CDR3 is 23 residues. CDR3 sequence: CASSLQDRASIPFIPISGNTIYF. As DNA, the CDR3 is TGTGCCAGCAGTTTACAGGACCGGGCCTCTATACCATTCATTCCAATCTCTGGAAACACCATATATTTT.

Only a few counts were recorded for this clonotype. The chain couples TRBV7-9 to TRBJ1-1; 8 positions match TRBD1. With V trimmed by 6 bases and J by 10 bases, 7 bases remained unmatched. The germline gives CDR1 SEHNR, CDR2 FQNEAQ (reference sequence). The CDR3 is 12 residues long. The CDR3 reads CASSQSTGAAFF. The CDR3 DNA reads as TGTGCCAGCAGTCAGTCGACAGGGGCAGCTTTCTTT.

The chain is built from TRBV7-9 and TRBJ2-7, with 7 nucleotides matching TRBD1. Germline assignment: CDR1 SEHNR and CDR2 FQNEAQ (reference sequence). With 4 bases clipped from V and 5 bases from J, the junction kept 5 bases outside the gene matches. The CDR3 contains 13 residues. The CDR3 DNA reads TGTGCCAGCAGCTACAGGGGAGTCCACGAGCAGTACTTC. Its protein is CASSYRGVHEQYF.

This clonotype was counted at least ten times. This chain joins TRBV20-1 and TRBJ1-5, with 8 bases that match TRBD1. Trimming removed 4 bases from V and 5 bases from J; junction bases left unmatched: 13. Per germline, CDR1 DFQATT and CDR2 SNEGSKA (reference sequence). The CDR3 is made up of 16 amino acids. CDR3 region: CSAKADRQGRDQPQHF. The CDR3 DNA reads TGCAGTGCTAAAGCTGATAGACAGGGGAGGGATCAGCCCCAGCATTTT.

Ten or more counts support this clonotype. Sequence at one end of the junction differs from germline and may be a read error. CDR3 in amino acids: CASSFGDRGYEQYF. CDR3 DNA sequence: TGTGCCAGCAGCTTTGGGGACAGGGGCTACGAGCAGTACTTC. V and J are TRBV5-1 and TRBJ2-7; 10 nucleotides line up with TRBD1. This CDR3 has 14 amino acids. The germline CDR1 and CDR2 sequences are SGHRS and YFSETQ.

Worth noting for this clonotype: One base away lies a much larger clone, so this may be a sequencing read error. The chain uses TRBV30 and TRBJ2-7; D might be TRBD1 or TRBD2, each matching 5 bases. CDR3 length: 11 amino acids. Germline V gene sequence: CDR1 GTSNPN, CDR2 SVGIG (reference sequence). CDR3 DNA sequence: TGTGTCTGGAGGCAGGGACACGAGCAGTACTTC. Translation: CVWRQGHEQYF.

Turning to this clonotype: Just one base apart from a much larger clone, this may be a read error. The rearrangement joins TRBV7-2 to TRBJ2-7, with 8 bases identical to TRBD2. Germline V CDR1 and CDR2: SGHTA, FQGNSA. J gave up 5 bases and V 4 bases, and 19 bases lay outside the gene matches. This CDR3 is 18 amino acids long. As DNA, the CDR3 is TGTGCCAGCAGCTATTCCGGTCGGACTAGCCTCAGGATCGACGAGCAGTACTTC. It translates to CASSYSGRTSLRIDEQYF.

The chain joins TRBV3-1 to TRBJ2-2; D not resolved. The V end was cut by 0 bases, the J end by 1 base, with 3 bases between. Germline CDR1 and CDR2: LGHDT and YNNKEL (reference sequence). This CDR3 contains 14 residues. For the CDR3, the DNA is TGTGCCAGCAGCCAAGATTTGAACACCGGGGAGCTGTTTTTT. It translates to CASSQDLNTGELFF.

This clonotype was counted many times. V and J are TRBV20-1 and TRBJ2-7; D is perhaps TRBD2 (6 bases). CDR1 is DFQATT and CDR2 is SNEGSKA in the germline V gene (reference sequence). The V end was cut by 5 bases, the J end by 3 bases, with 8 bases between. The CDR3 spans 11 residues. The CDR3 DNA follows: TGCAGTGCTCCGGACTACTACGAGCAGTACTTC. Amino acids: CSAPDYYEQYF.

At least ten counts were recorded for this clonotype. The gene calls are TRBV7-2 and TRBJ2-5; 10 bases align to TRBD2. The length of the CDR3 is 17 residues. Germline V gene sequence: CDR1 SGHTA, CDR2 FQGNSA. J lost 5 bases, V lost 5 bases, and 14 bases had no gene match. CDR3 sequence reads: CASSLVGDSGGPETQYF. CDR3 DNA: TGTGCCAGCAGCCTCGTCGGCGATAGCGGGGGGCCTGAGACCCAGTACTTC.

This clonotype was recorded a few times. The chain combines TRBV9 with TRBJ2-7, with 9 positions matching TRBD1. V dropped 3 bases and J dropped 9; count of bases not matched to a gene: 16. This CDR3 comprises 16 residues. Per germline, CDR1 SGDLS and CDR2 YYNGEE. The CDR3 coding sequence is TGTGCCAGCAGCGCGGGACTCGGGACAGGGACTAACAGGCAGTACTTC. It specifies CASSAGLGTGTNRQYF.

The chain recombines TRBV12-3 or TRBV12-4 with TRBJ2-2; 9 nucleotides align to TRBD1. The CDR3 is 15 amino acids. After removal of 1 base from V and 6 bases from J, the junction contained 3 bases not matched to a gene. The CDR3 loop reads CASSLGDRDSGELFF. CDR3 DNA sequence: TGTGCCAGCAGTTTAGGGGACAGGGACTCCGGGGAGCTGTTTTTT.

This clonotype was seen repeatedly, ten times or more. The chain recombines TRBV20-1 with TRBJ2-3; 11 bases fit TRBD1. The CDR3 sequence is 15 residues long. Germline lookup yields CDR1 DFQATT and CDR2 SNEGSKA (reference sequence). V was pared by 1 base and J by 3 bases, with 3 bases of the junction left unmatched. The CDR3 region has the DNA TGCAGTGCTAGAGTTGGGGACAGGGGGACAGATACGCAGTATTTT. This gives the protein CSARVGDRGTDTQYF.

This clonotype occurred a few times. The gene calls are TRBV19 and TRBJ2-1, with D possibly TRBD2 on 6 matching bases. V was clipped by 3 bases and J by 1 base, with 22 bases between them. Per germline, CDR1 LNHDA and CDR2 SQIVND (reference sequence). There are 19 residues in the CDR3. The CDR3: CASSIRGLGLARSYNEQFF. The DNA for the CDR3 is TGTGCCAGTAGTATTAGAGGCCTGGGGCTAGCGCGTTCCTACAATGAGCAGTTCTTC.

The rearrangement joins TRBV20-1 to TRBJ2-3; the match to TRBD1 covers 10 bases. The CDR3 sequence is 14 residues long. From germline, CDR1 is DFQATT and CDR2 SNEGSKA (reference sequence). Losses at the gene ends were 6 bases for V and 5 bases for J; bases not matched to a gene: 8. CDR3 in amino acids: CSAGTGVQGDTQYF. DNA for the CDR3: TGCAGTGCCGGGACAGGGGTTCAGGGAGATACGCAGTATTTT.

The table lists this clonotype with many counts. This chain connects TRBV27 to TRBJ2-1; D is possibly TRBD1 or TRBD2 (5 bases each). CDR3 size: 14 residues. CDR1 and CDR2 (germline): MNHEY, SMNVEV (reference sequence). The ends were cut back, 5 bases at V and 5 bases at J, with 13 bases in the middle. CDR3 in amino acids: CASSVRDVNNEQFF. In DNA form, the CDR3 reads TGTGCCAGCAGTGTCCGGGACGTTAACAATGAGCAGTTCTTC.

This clonotype was counted ten times or more. The CDR3 coding sequence is TGTGCCAGCAGCGGGGGGGGACAGCGGGGCCCCCTCTCCTACAATGAGCAGTTCTTC. This codes for CASSGGGQRGPLSYNEQFF. V is TRBV11-2 and J is TRBJ2-1, with D perhaps matching TRBD1 or TRBD2 (7 bases each). The germline V gene encodes CDR1 SGHAT and CDR2 FQNNGV. Trimming left V 5 bases short and J 0 bases short, with 23 bases between. The CDR3 runs to 19 residues.

This clonotype was recorded many times. V is TRBV11-1 and J is TRBJ1-1; D remains ambiguous. The V end lost 4 bases, the J end lost 6 bases, and 9 bases lay between the germline ends. Germline loops: CDR1 SGHAT, CDR2 FQDESV (reference sequence). The CDR3 contains 12 residues. The CDR3 region is CASSSSRPEAFF. CDR3 nucleotide sequence: TGTGCCAGCAGCTCCTCCAGACCTGAAGCTTTCTTT.

The chain recombines TRBV20-1 with TRBJ2-2; TRBD2 matches 8 bases. V trimming: 3 bases; J trimming: 3 bases; junction bases outside the gene matches: 6. CDR1 and CDR2 (germline): DFQATT, SNEGSKA (reference sequence). The CDR3 is 15 residues long. The DNA for the CDR3 is TGCAGTGCTAGCGGGGGGGCGGGGTACACCGGGGAGCTGTTTTTT. This codes for CSASGGAGYTGELFF.

This clonotype showed up just a few times. The rearrangement joins TRBV27 to TRBJ2-7; D is uncertain. The CDR3 extends over 15 amino acids. Trimming left V 0 bases short and J 0 bases short, with 9 bases between. Germline loops: CDR1 MNHEY, CDR2 SMNVEV (reference sequence). CDR3 in amino acids: CASSLSPLSSYEQYF. The CDR3 DNA sequence: TGTGCCAGCAGTTTATCGCCCTTAAGCTCCTACGAGCAGTACTTC.

The rearrangement uses TRBV6-1 and TRBJ1-2; no firm D call. V gave up 1 base and J gave up 6 bases, with 6 bases separating them. CDR1 is MNHNS, CDR2 SASEGT, per germline. This CDR3 has 12 residues. The CDR3 DNA is TGTGCCAGCAGTGAAGTCCGGGATGGCTACACCTTC. It translates to CASSEVRDGYTF.

This clonotype was detected ten times or more. The chain is built from TRBV12-3 or TRBV12-4 and TRBJ1-4, with a tentative D call TRBD1 (6 bases). The V and J ends lost 7 bases and 8 bases respectively, with 8 bases between them. CDR3 length: 11 amino acids. CDR3 loop: CASTTGEKLFF. The CDR3 DNA sequence: TGTGCCAGCACTACAGGGGAAAAACTGTTTTTT.

In this sample, this clonotype turned up many times. The chain links TRBV11-2 to TRBJ1-1; D unclear. Trimming took 4 bases from V and 1 from J, leaving 7 bases between them. CDR3 length: 13 amino acids. Germline CDR1 SGHAT, CDR2 FQNNGV. CDR3 nucleotides: TGTGCCAGCAGCTCTCAGCGGAACACTGAAGCTTTCTTT. Amino acids: CASSSQRNTEAFF.